A selection of T cell receptor beta chains follows, all from one sample in a study of cytomegalovirus exposure and HLA in healthy donors. Clones were sequenced by immunoSEQ multiplex PCR, and TCRdb holds only the in-frame ones, with some missing. This table holds over 100,000 clones, 73% found once. Sequencing used PBMCs. The receptors here all came from a man in his forties in good health and CMV-seronegative. The conserved cysteine and the conserved F or W are not part of the CDR3 here.

ASSPYDTQETQY	TRBV18	TRBJ2-5
ASSGYRANTEAF	TRBV6-5	TRBJ1-1
ASSGGGYYEQY	TRBV7-9	TRBJ2-7
ASRHREGQPQH	TRBV6-5	TRBJ1-5
ASTPGGVKGYT	TRBV4-2	TRBJ1-2
ASRPGTGTTEAF	TRBV5-6	TRBJ1-1
ASSWDRVDEQY	TRBV18	TRBJ2-7
ATNQGAGKAF	TRBV28	TRBJ1-1
ASSIVSLQVGSETPLH	TRBV19	TRBJ1-6
ASRGPGQQSNTEAF	TRBV19	TRBJ1-1
AWRGGGDSPLH	TRBV30	TRBJ1-6
ASSVYGDSNQPQH	TRBV6-1	TRBJ1-5
ASSFGGGGEQY	TRBV7-2	TRBJ2-7
ASSVGGSTHEQY	TRBV9	TRBJ2-7
ASSYPGQDQNSPLH	TRBV28	TRBJ1-6
ASSQDNNEQF	TRBV4-3	TRBJ2-1
ASSSPPGGQETQY	TRBV5-4	TRBJ2-5
ASKTGVTLGNEQF	TRBV27	TRBJ2-1
ASSREGGGAYEQY	TRBV11-1	TRBJ2-7
ASSRRVATNEKLF	TRBV7-9	TRBJ1-4
ASSQLDRRFNSPLH	TRBV4-3	TRBJ1-6
ASSSPSGGPLRTDTQY	TRBV5-4	TRBJ2-3
ASSEQGLGRLF	TRBV19	TRBJ1-4
ASRGPGTESTDTQY	TRBV2	TRBJ2-3
ASSGKTGPSYEQY	TRBV7-9	TRBJ2-7
ASSRDTSGGASGETQY	TRBV5-1	TRBJ2-5
ASSLEVRGEAF	TRBV13	TRBJ1-1
ASSVEGANEQF	TRBV6-4	TRBJ2-1
SVRRGQSENTQY	TRBV29-1	TRBJ2-3
ASSPIGGGSTYNEQF	TRBV18	TRBJ2-1
ASSWGQSNQPQH	TRBV28	TRBJ1-5
ASSLGGGLGNIQY	TRBV11-2	TRBJ2-4
ASSRQTGSSYNSPLH	TRBV19	TRBJ1-6
ASSPHAGQGSRKQY	TRBV27	TRBJ2-7
ASSEQGPYEKLF	TRBV27	TRBJ1-4
ASSLVTGTVPPNQPQH	TRBV7-2	TRBJ1-5
ASSLRDRENTEAF	TRBV7-6	TRBJ1-1
SVRQGRNMNTEAF	TRBV29-1	TRBJ1-1
SAEGPSGGLGTQY	TRBV29-1	TRBJ2-5
ASSYTGGNEKLF	TRBV5-6	TRBJ1-4
ASSLGGRGGLVEQY	TRBV5-1	TRBJ2-7
ASSLGRRVHEQY	TRBV7-2	TRBJ2-7
ASSATGLLLTSYYGYT	TRBV4-1	TRBJ1-2
SVEWSTGGAGSASGYT	TRBV29-1	TRBJ1-2
ASSVNPGKGTGELF	TRBV9	TRBJ2-2